This is a list of T cell receptor beta chains from one sample in a study of CD8+CD57+ T cells in acquired aplastic anemia. TCRdb processed the reads anew with MiXCR; each CDR3 protein has one entry. The profile shows about 170,000 distinct CDR3 sequences, under 75% of them singletons. Material for sequencing was sorted CD4+, CD8+, or CD8+CD57+ T cells (not recorded which) from PBMCs. These receptors came from a human donor in good health. Both conserved end residues are part of each CDR3. A D gene is named only where the DNA matches it firmly. Clone sizes are given selectively: once, few, many, or a class where the clone is expanded.

CASSFPQGRNTEAFF | TGTGCCAGCAGCTTCCCACAGGGACGGAACACTGAAGCTTTCTTT | TRBJ1-1 | - | - | TRBV7-9
CATSGMGDQPQHF | TGTGCCACCAGTGGTATGGGGGATCAGCCCCAGCATTTT | TRBJ1-5 | - | many | TRBV24-1
CSANGGQPSSYNEQFF | TGCAGTGCTAATGGCGGGCAGCCGAGCTCCTACAATGAGCAGTTCTTC | TRBJ2-1 | - | few | TRBV20-1
CASGVGQQETQYF | TGTGCCAGCGGCGTGGGACAGCAAGAGACCCAGTACTTC | TRBJ2-5 | TRBD1 | - | TRBV7-9
CSARVTGSSYNEQFF | TGCAGTGCTAGGGTGACAGGCTCCTCTTATAATGAGCAGTTCTTC | TRBJ2-1 | - | - | TRBV20-1
CSALPPIYDRGLGGNEQFF | TGCAGTGCTCTGCCCCCAATATATGACAGGGGATTAGGGGGCAATGAGCAGTTCTTC | TRBJ2-1 | TRBD1 | many | TRBV20-1
CASSVGHSINSNQPQHF | TGTGCCAGCAGCGTAGGTCATTCTATCAATAGCAATCAGCCCCAGCATTTT | TRBJ1-5 | - | - | TRBV9
CASSLDPILDGYTF | TGCGCCAGCAGCTTGGATCCCATTTTGGATGGCTACACCTTC | TRBJ1-2 | - | - | TRBV5-1
CATSRTPGTGDEKLFF | TGTGCCACCAGCAGGACTCCGGGGACAGGAGATGAAAAACTGTTTTTT | TRBJ1-4 | TRBD1 | - | TRBV15
CSAGQRTNTEQFF | TGCAGCGCCGGACAGAGAACGAACACTGAGCAGTTCTTC | TRBJ2-1 | - | - | TRBV29-1
CSVGPYTDTQYF | TGCAGCGTTGGTCCGTACACAGATACGCAGTATTTT | TRBJ2-3 | - | - | TRBV29-1
CASSEGTSGDRNEQFF | TGTGCCAGCAGCGAAGGGACTAGCGGAGATCGCAATGAGCAGTTCTTC | TRBJ2-1 | TRBD2 | - | TRBV7-9
CASSVYRGPPWSPLHF | TGTGCCAGCAGCGTATACAGGGGGCCTCCGTGGTCACCCCTCCACTTT | TRBJ1-6 | TRBD1 | - | TRBV5-6
CAARTTETYGYTF | TGTGCCGCGCGGACTACAGAAACCTATGGCTACACCTTC | TRBJ1-2 | - | many | TRBV6-2/TRBV6-3
CSASRGSHSYEQYF | TGCAGTGCCTCCCGGGGGAGCCACTCTTACGAGCAGTACTTC | TRBJ2-7 | - | few | TRBV20-1
CASSLGGRGYSYNEQFF | TGTGCCAGCAGCTTAGGAGGCAGGGGGTATTCCTACAATGAGCAGTTCTTC | TRBJ2-1 | TRBD1 | many | TRBV7-9
CAIRELGGNGYTF | TGTGCCATCAGGGAGTTGGGCGGTAATGGCTACACCTTC | TRBJ1-2 | - | - | TRBV7-8
CASSIDIESNSPLHF | TGTGCCAGTAGTATAGATATAGAGTCGAATTCACCCCTCCACTTT | TRBJ1-6 | - | - | TRBV19
CASRQAGAPNPMNTEAFF | TGTGCCAGCAGACAAGCCGGGGCACCGAACCCGATGAACACTGAAGCTTTCTTT | TRBJ1-1 | - | once | TRBV10-3
CASSQPGQGVYNEQFF | TGTGCCAGCAGCCAGCCGGGACAGGGCGTCTACAATGAGCAGTTCTTC | TRBJ2-1 | TRBD1 | - | TRBV9
CSAWGDRQETQYF | TGCAGTGCCTGGGGGGACCGCCAAGAGACCCAGTACTTC | TRBJ2-5 | - | - | TRBV20-1
CSASSLTDTQYF | TGCAGCGCATCTAGCCTCACAGATACGCAGTATTTT | TRBJ2-3 | - | - | TRBV29-1
CASSYGQGSGYTF | TGCGCCAGCAGCTACGGACAGGGTAGTGGCTACACCTTC | TRBJ1-2 | TRBD1 | - | TRBV5-1
CASSLGGTSYQPQHF | TGTGCCAGCAGCTTGGGGGGGACATCTTATCAGCCCCAGCATTTT | TRBJ1-5 | - | many | TRBV5-6
CASSTITGGSPLHF | TGTGCCAGTAGCACAATTACAGGAGGTTCACCCCTCCACTTT | TRBJ1-6 | - | - | TRBV19
CASSSRGLAGGPGGEQFF | TGTGCCAGTAGTTCCCGTGGACTAGCGGGAGGGCCGGGGGGTGAGCAGTTCTTC | TRBJ2-1 | TRBD2 | - | TRBV19
CASKWTENYEQYF | TGTGCCAGCAAATGGACAGAAAACTACGAGCAGTACTTC | TRBJ2-7 | - | - | TRBV6-6
CASSQDLIGELFF | TGCGCCAGCAGCCAAGACCTCATCGGGGAGCTGTTTTTT | TRBJ2-2 | - | - | TRBV4-3
CAISSPGSSYEQYF | TGTGCCATCAGTTCGCCAGGGAGCTCCTACGAGCAGTACTTC | TRBJ2-7 | - | - | TRBV10-3
CASVGTSESSYEQYF | TGTGCCAGCGTGGGAACGTCGGAGAGCTCCTACGAGCAGTACTTC | TRBJ2-7 | - | many | TRBV2
CAISESGSTEAFF | TGTGCCATCAGTGAGTCCGGTTCGACTGAAGCTTTCTTT | TRBJ1-1 | - | - | TRBV6-5
CASSLEGGNGYGYTF | TGTGCCAGCAGCTTAGAGGGGGGTAATGGCTATGGCTACACCTTC | TRBJ1-2 | - | few | TRBV7-2
CASSSSVGLAGRYEQYF | TGTGCCAGCAGCTCATCCGTGGGACTAGCGGGAAGATACGAGCAGTACTTC | TRBJ2-7 | TRBD2 | - | TRBV11-2
CASSPNTGGPYEQYF | TGTGCCAGCAGCCCCAACACGGGGGGGCCGTACGAGCAGTACTTC | TRBJ2-7 | TRBD2 | - | TRBV7-9